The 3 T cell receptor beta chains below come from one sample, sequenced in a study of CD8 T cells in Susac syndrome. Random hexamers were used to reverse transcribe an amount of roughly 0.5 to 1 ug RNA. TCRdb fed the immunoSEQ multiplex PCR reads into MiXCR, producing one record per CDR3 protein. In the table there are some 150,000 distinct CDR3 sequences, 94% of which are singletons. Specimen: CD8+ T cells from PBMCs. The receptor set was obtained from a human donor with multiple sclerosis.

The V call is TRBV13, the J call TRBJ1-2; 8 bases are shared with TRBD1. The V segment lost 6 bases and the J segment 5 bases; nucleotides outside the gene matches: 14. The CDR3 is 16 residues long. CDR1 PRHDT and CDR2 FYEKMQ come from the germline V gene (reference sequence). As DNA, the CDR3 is TGTGCCAGCAGTTCCATCCTGGACAGGGTTATTTATGGCTACACCTTC. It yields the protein CASSSILDRVIYGYTF.

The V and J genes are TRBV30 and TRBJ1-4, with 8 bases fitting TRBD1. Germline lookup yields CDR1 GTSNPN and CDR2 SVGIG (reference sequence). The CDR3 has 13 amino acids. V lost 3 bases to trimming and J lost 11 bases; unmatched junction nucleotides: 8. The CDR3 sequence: CAWSRTGFAKLFF. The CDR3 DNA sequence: TGTGCCTGGAGCAGGACAGGGTTCGCCAAACTGTTTTTT.

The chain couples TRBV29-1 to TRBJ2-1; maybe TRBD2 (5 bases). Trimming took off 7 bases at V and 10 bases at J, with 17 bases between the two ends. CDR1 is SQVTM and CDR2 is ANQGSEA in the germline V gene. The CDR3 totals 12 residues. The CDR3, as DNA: TGCAGCGCGGGAACTTACCTCAGCGAGCAGTTCTTC. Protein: CSAGTYLSEQFF.